This T cell receptor (beta chain) was identified during a study of cytomegalovirus exposure and HLA in healthy donors. Trimming left V 4 bases short and J 2 bases short, with 6 bases between. The germline V gene has CDR1 MDHEN and CDR2 SYDVKM. This CDR3 has 12 residues. The donors, nominally healthy at sampling, likely had unrecorded immune exposures. Comment on this clone: Its antigen is not identified.

Study conclusions and caveats: Reports described diagnosis of cytomegalovirus status by the classifier as highly specific and sensitive. Associated with HLA alleles at 0.05 false discovery rate in a later analysis were fewer than 20,000 TCR beta sequences.

It was with 60 Vbeta and 13 Jbeta primers that the PCR ran. The protocol was immunoSEQ multiplex PCR, while the TCRdb copy is restricted to in-frame clones and leaves out a portion. Of 150,000 or so clones in the sample, roughly 80% were seen once. The sequence derives from a male donor in good health and CMV-seropositive. The sequenced material came from PBMCs. This chain links TRBV28 with TRBJ2-7; TRBD1 might be the D (5 bases). The CDR3 here is CASSSTAYEQYF. CDR3 bases: TGTGCCAGCAGTTCGACAGCCTACGAGCAGTACTTC.